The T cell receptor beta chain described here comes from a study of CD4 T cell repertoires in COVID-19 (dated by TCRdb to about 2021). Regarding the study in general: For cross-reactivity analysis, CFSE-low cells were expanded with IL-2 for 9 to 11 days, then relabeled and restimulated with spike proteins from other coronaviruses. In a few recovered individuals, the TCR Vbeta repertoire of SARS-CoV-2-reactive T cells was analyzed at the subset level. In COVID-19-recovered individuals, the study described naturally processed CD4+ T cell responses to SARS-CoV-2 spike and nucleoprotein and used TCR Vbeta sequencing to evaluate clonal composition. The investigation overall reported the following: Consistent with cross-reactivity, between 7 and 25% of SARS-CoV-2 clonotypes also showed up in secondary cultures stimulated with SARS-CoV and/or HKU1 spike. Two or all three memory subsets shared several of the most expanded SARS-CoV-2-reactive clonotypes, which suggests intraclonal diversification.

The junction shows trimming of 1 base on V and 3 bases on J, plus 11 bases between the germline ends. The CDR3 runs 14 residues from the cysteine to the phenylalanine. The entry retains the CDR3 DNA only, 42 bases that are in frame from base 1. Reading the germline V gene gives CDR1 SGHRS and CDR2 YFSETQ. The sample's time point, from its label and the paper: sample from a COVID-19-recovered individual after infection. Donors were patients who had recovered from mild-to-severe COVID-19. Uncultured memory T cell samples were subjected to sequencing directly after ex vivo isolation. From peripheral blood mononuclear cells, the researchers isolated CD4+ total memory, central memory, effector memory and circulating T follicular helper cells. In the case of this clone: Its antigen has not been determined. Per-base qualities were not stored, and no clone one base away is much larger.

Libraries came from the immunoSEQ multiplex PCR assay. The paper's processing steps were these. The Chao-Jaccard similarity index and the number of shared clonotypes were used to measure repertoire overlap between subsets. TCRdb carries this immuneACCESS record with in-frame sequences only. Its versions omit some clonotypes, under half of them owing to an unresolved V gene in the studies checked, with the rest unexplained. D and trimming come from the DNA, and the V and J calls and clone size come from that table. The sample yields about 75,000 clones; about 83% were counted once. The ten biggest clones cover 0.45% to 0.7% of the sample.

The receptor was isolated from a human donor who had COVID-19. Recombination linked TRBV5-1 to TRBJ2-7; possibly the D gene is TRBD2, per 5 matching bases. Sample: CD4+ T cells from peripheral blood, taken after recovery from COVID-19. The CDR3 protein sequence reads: CASSLSGSFYEQYF. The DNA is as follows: TGCGCCAGCAGCTTGTCGGGGAGTTTCTACGAGCAGTACTTC.